One and the same sample provided the 4 T cell receptor beta chains below, sequenced in a study of PD-L1 blockade in urothelial cancer. Time point noted: peripheral blood 6 weeks after treatment start. The protocol was immunoSEQ multiplex PCR, while the TCRdb copy is restricted to in-frame clones and leaves out a portion. Of about 120,000 clones in the sample, approximately 85% were seen once. The sequences come from PBMCs, collected around atezolizumab (anti-PD-L1) treatment. All receptors derive from a man in his fifties or sixties with urothelial cancer.

This clone was counted a single time. CDR3 amino acids: CASSPQGGSASEAFF. The CDR3 bases are TGTGCCAGCAGCCCCCAGGGGGGCAGTGCGTCGGAAGCTTTCTTT. The gene calls are TRBV11-1 and TRBJ1-1, with TRBD1 matching 7 bases. Trimming took 5 bases from V and 8 from J; bases not matched to a gene: 14. From germline, CDR1 is SGHAT and CDR2 FQDESV (reference sequence). The CDR3 is 15 residues long.

This chain joins TRBV7-6 and TRBJ2-3, with 16 positions matching TRBD2. In germline, CDR1 is SGHVS, CDR2 FNYEAQ. Unmatched junction bases numbered 4, after V lost 5 bases and J lost 2 bases. The CDR3 has 17 residues. CDR3 bases: TGTGCCAGCAGCAGGGGACTAGCGGGAGGGCTCACAGATACGCAGTATTTT. The encoded protein is CASSRGLAGGLTDTQYF. Drawing the rest from reference TRBV7-6 and TRBJ2-3, the complete variable domain is GAGVSQSPRYKVTKRGQDVALRCDPISGHVSLYWYRQALGQGPEFLTYFNYEAQQDKSGLPNDRFSAERPEGSISTLTIQRTEQRDSAMYRCASSRGLAGGLTDTQYFGPGTRLTVL.

This chain joins TRBV6-5 and TRBJ2-2; D is perhaps TRBD1 (6 bases). In germline, CDR1 is MNHEY, CDR2 SVGAGI. CDR3 length: 13 residues. The V end was cut by 2 bases, the J end by 10 bases, with 11 bases between. DNA for the CDR3: TGTGCCAGCAGTTACCAGGGGCCCGCGGAGCTGTTTTTT. Protein: CASSYQGPAELFF.

V usage is TRBV7-9 and J usage is TRBJ1-1; no reliable D call. The germline V and J ends were trimmed by 5 bases and 11 bases, with 24 bases remaining between them. This CDR3 has 15 residues. In germline, CDR1 is SEHNR, CDR2 FQNEAQ (reference sequence). CDR3 amino acids: CASSLTAWERERAFF. The DNA of the CDR3 is TGTGCCAGCAGCCTTACCGCGTGGGAACGAGAGCGGGCTTTCTTT.